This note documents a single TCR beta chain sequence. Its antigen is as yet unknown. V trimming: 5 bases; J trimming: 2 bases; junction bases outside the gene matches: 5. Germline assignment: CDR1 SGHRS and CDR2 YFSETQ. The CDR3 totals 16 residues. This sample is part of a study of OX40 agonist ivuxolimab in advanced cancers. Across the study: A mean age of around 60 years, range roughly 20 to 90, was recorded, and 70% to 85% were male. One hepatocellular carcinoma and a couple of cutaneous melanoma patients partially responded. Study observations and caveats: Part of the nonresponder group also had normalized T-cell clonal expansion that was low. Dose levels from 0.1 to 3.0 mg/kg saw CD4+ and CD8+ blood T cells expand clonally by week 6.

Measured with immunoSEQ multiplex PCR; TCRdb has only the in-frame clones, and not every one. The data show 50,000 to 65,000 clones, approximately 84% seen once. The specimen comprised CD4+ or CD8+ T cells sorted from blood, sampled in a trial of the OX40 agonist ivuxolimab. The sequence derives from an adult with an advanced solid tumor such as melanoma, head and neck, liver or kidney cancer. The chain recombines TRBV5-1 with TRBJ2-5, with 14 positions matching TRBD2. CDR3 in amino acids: CASSPWTSGGQETQYF. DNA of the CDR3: TGCGCCAGCAGTCCTTGGACTAGCGGGGGGCAAGAGACCCAGTACTTC. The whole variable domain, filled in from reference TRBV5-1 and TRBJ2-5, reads KAGVTQTPRYLIKTRGQQVTLSCSPISGHRSVSWYQQTPGQGLQFLFEYFSETQRNKGNFPGRFSGRQFSNSRSEMNVSTLELGDSALYLCASSPWTSGGQETQYFGPGTRLLVL.